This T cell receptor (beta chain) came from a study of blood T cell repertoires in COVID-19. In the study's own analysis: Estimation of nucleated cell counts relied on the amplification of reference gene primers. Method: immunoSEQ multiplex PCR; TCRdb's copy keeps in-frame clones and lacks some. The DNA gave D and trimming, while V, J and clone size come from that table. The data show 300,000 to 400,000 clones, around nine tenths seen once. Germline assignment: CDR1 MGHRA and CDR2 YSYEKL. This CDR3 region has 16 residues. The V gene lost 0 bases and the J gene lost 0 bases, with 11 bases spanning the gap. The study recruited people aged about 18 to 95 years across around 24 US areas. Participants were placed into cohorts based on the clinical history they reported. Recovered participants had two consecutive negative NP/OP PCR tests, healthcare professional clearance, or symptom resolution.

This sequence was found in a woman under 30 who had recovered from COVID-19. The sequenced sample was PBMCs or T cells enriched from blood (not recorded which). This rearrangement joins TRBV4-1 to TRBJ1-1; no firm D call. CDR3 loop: CASSQEYVQMNTEAFF. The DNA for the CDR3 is TGCGCCAGCAGCCAAGAATACGTACAGATGAACACTGAAGCTTTCTTT.